This note documents a single TCR beta chain sequence. The antigen remains undetermined. CDR3 length equals 16 residues. CDR1 is SGHVS, CDR2 FQNEAQ, per germline. V shed 5 bases and J 2 bases; nucleotides not matched to a gene: 10. The sample belongs to a study of identical twins. From the 5' RACE reads, TCRdb called clonotypes with MiXCR, one entry per CDR3 protein. The data contain roughly 570,000 distinct CDR3 sequences, more than 9% of them singletons. Study-level points and caveats: In drawing conclusions, the study used cross-sectional statistical analysis and did not follow the same donors.

These same records also appear under a second study, on yellow fever vaccine responses in identical twins.

V and J are TRBV7-8 and TRBJ2-7; TRBD2 aligns across 9 bases. Input material: PBMCs. The clonotype was recovered from a woman in her late teens or twenties in good health. CDR3 sequence reads: CASSPSSSGATYEQYF. CDR3 DNA sequence: TGTGCCAGCAGCCCTAGCTCTAGCGGGGCTACCTACGAGCAGTACTTC.